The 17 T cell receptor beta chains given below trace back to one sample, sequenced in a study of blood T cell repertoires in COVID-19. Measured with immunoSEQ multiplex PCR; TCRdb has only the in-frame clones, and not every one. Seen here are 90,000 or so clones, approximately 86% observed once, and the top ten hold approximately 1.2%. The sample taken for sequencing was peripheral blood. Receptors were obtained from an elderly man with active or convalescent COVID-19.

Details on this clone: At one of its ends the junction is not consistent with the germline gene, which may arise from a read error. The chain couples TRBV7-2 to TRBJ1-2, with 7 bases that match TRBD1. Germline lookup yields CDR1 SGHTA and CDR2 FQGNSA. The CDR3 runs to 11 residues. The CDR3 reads CASSPVGTAGF. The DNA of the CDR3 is TGTGCCAGCAGCCCAGTCGGGACAGCGGGCTTC.

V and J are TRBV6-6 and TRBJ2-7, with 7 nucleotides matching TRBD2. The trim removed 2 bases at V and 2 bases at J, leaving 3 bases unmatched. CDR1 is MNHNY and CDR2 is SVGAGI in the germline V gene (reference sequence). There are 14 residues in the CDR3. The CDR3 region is CASSYTSVAYEQYF. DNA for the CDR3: TGTGCCAGCAGTTACACTAGCGTGGCCTACGAGCAGTACTTC.

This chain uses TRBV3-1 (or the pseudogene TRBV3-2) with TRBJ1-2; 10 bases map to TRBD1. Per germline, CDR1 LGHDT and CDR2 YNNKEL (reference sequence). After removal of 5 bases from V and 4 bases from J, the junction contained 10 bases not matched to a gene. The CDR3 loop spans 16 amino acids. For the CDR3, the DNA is TGTGCCAGCAGCGCAATGAGGACAGGGGGGATCTATGGCTACACCTTC. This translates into CASSAMRTGGIYGYTF.

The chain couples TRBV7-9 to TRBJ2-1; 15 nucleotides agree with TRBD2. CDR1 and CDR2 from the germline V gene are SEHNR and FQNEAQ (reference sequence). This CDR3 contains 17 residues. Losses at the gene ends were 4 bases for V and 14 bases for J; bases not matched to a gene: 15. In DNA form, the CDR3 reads TGTGCCAGCAGCTCTAACCTGGGACTAGCGGGAGGTATTTTCGAGTTCTTC. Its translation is CASSSNLGLAGGIFEFF.

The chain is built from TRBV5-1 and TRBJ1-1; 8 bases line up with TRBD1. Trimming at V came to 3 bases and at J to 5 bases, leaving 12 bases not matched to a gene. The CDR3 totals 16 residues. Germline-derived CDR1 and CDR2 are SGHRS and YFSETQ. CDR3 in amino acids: CASSSEMTGVGTEAFF. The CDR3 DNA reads TGCGCCAGCAGCTCGGAGATGACAGGGGTTGGGACTGAAGCTTTCTTT.

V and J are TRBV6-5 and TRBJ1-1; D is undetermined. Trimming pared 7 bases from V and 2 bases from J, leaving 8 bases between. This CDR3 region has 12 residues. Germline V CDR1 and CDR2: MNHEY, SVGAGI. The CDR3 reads CASNRANTEAFF. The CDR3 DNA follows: TGTGCCAGCAACCGCGCAAACACTGAAGCTTTCTTT.

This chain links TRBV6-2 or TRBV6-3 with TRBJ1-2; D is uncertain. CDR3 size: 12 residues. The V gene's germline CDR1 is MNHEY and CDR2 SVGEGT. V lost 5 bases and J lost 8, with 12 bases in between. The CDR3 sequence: CASSPRVSGYTF. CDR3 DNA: TGTGCCAGCAGTCCCCGGGTTTCGGGCTACACCTTC.

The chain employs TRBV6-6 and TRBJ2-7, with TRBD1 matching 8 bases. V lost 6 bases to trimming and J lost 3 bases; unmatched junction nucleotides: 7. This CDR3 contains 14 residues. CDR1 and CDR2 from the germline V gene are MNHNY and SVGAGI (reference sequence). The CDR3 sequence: CASSLTGDHYEQYF. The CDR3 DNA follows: TGTGCCAGCAGCCTGACAGGGGACCACTACGAGCAGTACTTC.

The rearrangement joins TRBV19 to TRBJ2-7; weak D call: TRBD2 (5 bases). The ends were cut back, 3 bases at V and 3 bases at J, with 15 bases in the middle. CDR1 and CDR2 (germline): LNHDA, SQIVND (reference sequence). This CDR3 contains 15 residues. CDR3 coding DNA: TGTGCCAGTAGTATTTCGCCTAGCCCCCGCTACGAGCAGTACTTC. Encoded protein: CASSISPSPRYEQYF.

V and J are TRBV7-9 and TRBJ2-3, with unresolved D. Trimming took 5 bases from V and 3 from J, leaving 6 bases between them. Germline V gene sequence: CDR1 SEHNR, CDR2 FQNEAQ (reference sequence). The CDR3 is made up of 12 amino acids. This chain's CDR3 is CASSAGTDTQYF. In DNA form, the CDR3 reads TGTGCCAGCAGCGCCGGGACAGATACGCAGTATTTT.

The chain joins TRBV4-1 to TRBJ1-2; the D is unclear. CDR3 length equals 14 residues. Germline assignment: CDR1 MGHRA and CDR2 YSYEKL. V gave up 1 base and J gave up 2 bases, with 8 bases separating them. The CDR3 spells CASSQAGENYGYTF. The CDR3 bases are TGCGCCAGCAGCCAAGCCGGGGAAAACTATGGCTACACCTTC.

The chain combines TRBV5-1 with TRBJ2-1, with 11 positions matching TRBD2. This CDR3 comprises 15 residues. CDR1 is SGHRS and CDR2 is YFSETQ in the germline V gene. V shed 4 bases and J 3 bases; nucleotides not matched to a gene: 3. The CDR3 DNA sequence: TGCGCCAGCAGCCCAACTAGCGGGAGCTACAATGAGCAGTTCTTC. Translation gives CASSPTSGSYNEQFF.

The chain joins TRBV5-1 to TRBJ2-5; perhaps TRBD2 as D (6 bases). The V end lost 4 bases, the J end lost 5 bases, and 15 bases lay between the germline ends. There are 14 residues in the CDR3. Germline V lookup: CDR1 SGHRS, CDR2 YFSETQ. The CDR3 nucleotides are TGCGCCAGCAGCCCCTGGGCGGGGACGGAGACCCAGTACTTC. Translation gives CASSPWAGTETQYF.

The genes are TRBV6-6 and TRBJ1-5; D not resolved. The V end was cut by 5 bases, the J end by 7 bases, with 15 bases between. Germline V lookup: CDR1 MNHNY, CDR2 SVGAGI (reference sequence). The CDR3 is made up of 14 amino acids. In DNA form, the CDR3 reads TGTGCCAGCAGTCCGAGGGCCCTCGGCCAGCCCCAGCATTTT. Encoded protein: CASSPRALGQPQHF.

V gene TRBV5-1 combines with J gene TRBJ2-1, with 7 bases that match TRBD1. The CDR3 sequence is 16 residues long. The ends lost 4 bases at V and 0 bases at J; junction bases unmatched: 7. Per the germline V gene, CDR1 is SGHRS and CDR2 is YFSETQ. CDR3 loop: CASSREGASSYNEQFF. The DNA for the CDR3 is TGCGCCAGCAGCCGAGAGGGGGCGAGCTCCTACAATGAGCAGTTCTTC.

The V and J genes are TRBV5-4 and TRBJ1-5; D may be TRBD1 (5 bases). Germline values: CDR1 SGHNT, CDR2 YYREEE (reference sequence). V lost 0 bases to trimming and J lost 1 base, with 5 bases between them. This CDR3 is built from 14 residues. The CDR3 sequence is CASSLAGSNQPQHF. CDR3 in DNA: TGTGCCAGCAGCTTGGCAGGGAGCAATCAGCCCCAGCATTTT.

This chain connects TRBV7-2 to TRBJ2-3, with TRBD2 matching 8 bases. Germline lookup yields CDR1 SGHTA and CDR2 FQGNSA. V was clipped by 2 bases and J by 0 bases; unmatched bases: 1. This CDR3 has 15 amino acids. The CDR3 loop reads CASSLSSGSTDTQYF. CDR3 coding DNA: TGTGCCAGCAGCTTATCTAGCGGGAGCACAGATACGCAGTATTTT.